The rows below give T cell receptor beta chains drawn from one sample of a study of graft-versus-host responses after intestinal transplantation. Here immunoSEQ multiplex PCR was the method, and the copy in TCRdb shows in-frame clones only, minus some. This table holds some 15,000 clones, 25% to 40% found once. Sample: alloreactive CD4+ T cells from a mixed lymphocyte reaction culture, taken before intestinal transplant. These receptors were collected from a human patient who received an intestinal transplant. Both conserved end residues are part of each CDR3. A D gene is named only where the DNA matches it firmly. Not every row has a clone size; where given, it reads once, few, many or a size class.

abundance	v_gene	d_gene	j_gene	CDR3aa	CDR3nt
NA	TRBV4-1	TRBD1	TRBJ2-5	CASSQRITGVTYQETQYF	TGCGCCAGCAGCCAAAGAATCACAGGGGTGACGTACCAAGAGACCCAGTACTTC
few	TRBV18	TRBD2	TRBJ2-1	CASSPQAGVSYNEQFF	TGTGCCAGCTCACCTCAAGCGGGAGTCTCCTACAATGAGCAGTTCTTC
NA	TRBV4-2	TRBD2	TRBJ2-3	CASSQDLAGGADTQYF	TGTGCCAGCAGCCAAGATCTAGCGGGAGGGGCAGATACGCAGTATTTT
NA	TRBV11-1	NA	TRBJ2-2	CASSSYRSTGELFF	TGTGCCAGCAGCTCGTACAGGTCCACCGGGGAGCTGTTTTTT
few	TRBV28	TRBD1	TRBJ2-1	CASSLWARDRAENEQFF	TGTGCCAGCAGTTTATGGGCAAGGGACAGGGCTGAGAATGAGCAGTTCTTC
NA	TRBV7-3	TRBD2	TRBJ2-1	CASSLRGGSANNEQFF	TGTGCCAGCAGCTTAAGGGGGGGTAGCGCAAACAATGAGCAGTTCTTC
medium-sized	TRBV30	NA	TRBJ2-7	CAWSVMRGQFYYEQYF	TGTGCCTGGAGTGTAATGAGGGGCCAATTCTACTACGAGCAGTACTTC
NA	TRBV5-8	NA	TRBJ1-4	CASSLAGIREKLFF	TGTGCCAGCAGCTTGGCAGGGATACGTGAAAAACTGTTTTTT
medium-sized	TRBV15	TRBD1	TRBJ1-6	CATSAAPTGQGGSPLHF	TGTGCCACCAGCGCGGCTCCGACGGGACAGGGGGGATCACCCCTCCACTTT
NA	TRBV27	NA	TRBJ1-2	CARGQTNYGYTF	TGTGCCAGAGGACAGACTAACTATGGCTACACCTTC
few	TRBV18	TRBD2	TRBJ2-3	CASSPAGGPADTQYF	TGTGCCAGCTCACCAGCGGGGGGGCCTGCAGATACGCAGTATTTT
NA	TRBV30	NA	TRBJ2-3	CAWSAKGADTQYF	TGTGCCTGGAGTGCGAAGGGAGCAGATACGCAGTATTTT
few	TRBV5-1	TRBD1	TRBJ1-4	CASKEGQLNEKLFF	TGCGCCAGCAAGGAGGGACAGTTAAATGAAAAACTGTTTTTT
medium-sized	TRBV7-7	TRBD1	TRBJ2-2	CASSAGQGAQGELFF	TGTGCCAGCAGCGCCGGACAGGGGGCGCAAGGGGAGCTGTTTTTT
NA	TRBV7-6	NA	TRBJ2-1	CASSLLQGFYNEQFF	TGTGCCAGCAGCTTACTTCAGGGGTTTTACAATGAGCAGTTCTTC
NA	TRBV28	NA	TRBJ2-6	CASSLNSLVSGANVLTF	TGTGCCAGCAGTTTAAACTCATTAGTTTCTGGGGCCAACGTCCTGACTTTC
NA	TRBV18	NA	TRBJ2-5	CASSPWGKPEQGTQYF	TGTGCCAGCTCACCATGGGGGAAACCCGAGCAGGGGACCCAGTACTTC
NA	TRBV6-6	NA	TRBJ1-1	CASSDLREAFF	TGTGCCAGCAGTGATCTCCGTGAAGCTTTCTTT
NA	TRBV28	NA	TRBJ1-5	CASSHRAGSQPQHF	TGTGCCAGCAGTCACAGGGCTGGGAGCCAGCCCCAGCATTTT
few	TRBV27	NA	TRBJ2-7	CASRGQPLVEQYF	TGTGCCAGCAGAGGTCAGCCCCTTGTCGAGCAGTACTTC
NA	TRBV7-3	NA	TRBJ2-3	CASSLNGGNWDTQYF	TGTGCCAGCAGCCTCAATGGGGGGAACTGGGATACGCAGTATTTT
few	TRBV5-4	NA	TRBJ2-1	CATSAGSSYNEQFF	TGTGCCACCTCGGCGGGTAGCTCCTACAATGAGCAGTTCTTC
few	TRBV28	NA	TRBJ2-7	CASSLSGGGLYEQYF	TGTGCCAGCAGTTTGTCAGGGGGAGGATTGTACGAGCAGTACTTC
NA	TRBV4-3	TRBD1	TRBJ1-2	CASSQDYRGYGYTF	TGCGCCAGCAGCCAAGATTACAGGGGGTATGGCTACACCTTC
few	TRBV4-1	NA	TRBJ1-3	CASSQEFQNTIYF	TGCGCCAGCAGCCAAGAGTTCCAAAACACCATATATTTT
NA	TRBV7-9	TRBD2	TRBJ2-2	CASERGLAVNTGELFF	TGTGCCAGCGAGAGGGGACTAGCGGTGAACACCGGGGAGCTGTTTTTT
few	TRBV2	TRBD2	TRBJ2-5	CASNGGGAGETQYF	TGTGCCAGCAATGGCGGGGGGGCGGGGGAGACCCAGTACTTC
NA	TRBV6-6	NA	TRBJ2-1	CASSYSINEQFF	TGTGCCAGCAGTTACTCGATCAATGAGCAGTTCTTC
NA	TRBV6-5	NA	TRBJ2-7	CASSQAGTYEQYF	TGTGCCAGCAGCCAGGCAGGGACCTACGAGCAGTACTTC
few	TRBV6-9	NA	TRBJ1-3	CASSSTGSSGNTIYF	TGTGCCAGCAGTTCCACAGGTTCCTCTGGAAACACCATATATTTT
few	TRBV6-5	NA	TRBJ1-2	CAINVEATGYGYTF	TGTGCCATCAACGTTGAGGCGACAGGCTATGGCTACACCTTC
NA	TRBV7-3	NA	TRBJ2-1	CASSLRGVSKEQFF	TGTGCCAGCAGCCTCAGGGGGGTCTCGAAGGAGCAGTTCTTC
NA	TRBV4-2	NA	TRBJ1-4	CASSGGQLSDEKLFF	TGTGCCAGCAGCGGAGGACAGCTTTCTGATGAAAAACTGTTTTTT
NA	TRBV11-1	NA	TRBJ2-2	CASSLGQVRAGELFF	TGTGCCAGCAGCTTAGGACAGGTTAGGGCCGGGGAGCTGTTTTTT
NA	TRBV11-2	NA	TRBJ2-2	CASSPLRGAGELFF	TGTGCCAGCAGCCCTCTCAGGGGCGCCGGGGAGCTGTTTTTT
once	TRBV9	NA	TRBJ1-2	CASMLLSRKTYGYTF	TGTGCCAGCATGCTTCTCTCAAGAAAGACCTATGGCTACACCTTC
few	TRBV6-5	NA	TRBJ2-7	CASSEMPRSYEQYF	TGTGCCAGCAGTGAGATGCCGCGCTCCTACGAGCAGTACTTC
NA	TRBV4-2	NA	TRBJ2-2	CASSQGRVTGELFF	TGTGCCAGCAGCCAAGGGCGTGTCACCGGGGAGCTGTTTTTT
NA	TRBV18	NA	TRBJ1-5	CASSPGDGNQPQHF	TGTGCCAGCTCACCAGGGGACGGCAATCAGCCCCAGCATTTT
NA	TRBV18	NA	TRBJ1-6	CASSPIASYNSPLHF	TGTGCCAGCTCACCAATTGCGTCCTATAATTCACCCCTCCACTTT
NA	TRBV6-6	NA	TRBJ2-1	CASSYGAASYNEQFF	TGTGCCAGCAGTTACGGTGCGGCTTCCTACAATGAGCAGTTCTTC
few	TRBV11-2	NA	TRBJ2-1	CASSFNYNEQFF	TGTGCCAGCAGCTTTAACTACAATGAGCAGTTCTTC
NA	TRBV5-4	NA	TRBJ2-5	CASSQDSYQETQYF	TGTGCCAGCAGCCAGGACAGCTACCAAGAGACCCAGTACTTC
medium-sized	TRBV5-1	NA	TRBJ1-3	CASSPTGNTIYF	TGCGCCAGCAGCCCGACAGGAAACACCATATATTTT
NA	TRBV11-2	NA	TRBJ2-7	CASSLGVGYYEQYF	TGTGCCAGCAGCTTAGGGGTGGGGTACTACGAGCAGTACTTC
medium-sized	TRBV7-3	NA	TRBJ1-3	CASSLNRGSGNTIYF	TGTGCCAGCAGCTTAAATCGAGGCTCTGGAAACACCATATATTTT
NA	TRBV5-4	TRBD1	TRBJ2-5	CASSLGDQGARETQYF	TGTGCCAGCAGTTTAGGTGATCAGGGGGCTCGGGAGACCCAGTACTTC
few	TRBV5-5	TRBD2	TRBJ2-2	CASSFRLAGRYTGELFF	TGTGCCAGCAGCTTCCGACTAGCGGGGAGATACACCGGGGAGCTGTTTTTT
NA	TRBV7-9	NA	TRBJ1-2	CASSLARPRGGYTF	TGTGCCAGCAGCTTAGCGCGACCGCGAGGGGGCTACACCTTC
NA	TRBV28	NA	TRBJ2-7	CASSAGQPAYEQYF	TGTGCCAGCAGTGCGGGACAGCCAGCCTACGAGCAGTACTTC
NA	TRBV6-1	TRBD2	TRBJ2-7	CASSPTSGGYEQYF	TGTGCCAGCAGTCCCACCAGCGGGGGCTACGAGCAGTACTTC
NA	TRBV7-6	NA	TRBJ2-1	CASSLAGVLVNEQFF	TGTGCCAGCAGCTTAGCTGGTGTCTTAGTTAATGAGCAGTTCTTC
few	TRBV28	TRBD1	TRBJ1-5	CASSKGGRNQPQHF	TGTGCCAGCAGCAAAGGGGGCCGTAATCAGCCCCAGCATTTT